These 31 T cell receptor beta chains were all obtained from the same sample, sequenced in a study of CD8+ T cells in alopecia areata. As the sequencing template, cDNA was produced by extracting RNA and reverse transcribing it. Here immunoSEQ multiplex PCR was the method, and the copy in TCRdb shows in-frame clones only, minus some. The repertoire includes 60,000 to 85,000 clones, roughly 70% of them detected once, and 23% sits in the top ten. As for treatment: oral pan-JAK inhibitor, 5-10 mg twice daily. The sample was CD8+ T cells sorted from blood, taken at week 24, from a patient treated with tofacitinib. These receptors originate from a human donor with alopecia areata.

The J gene is TRBJ2-1, the V gene TRBV27; TRBD1 is a possible D gene (6 bases). The germline gives CDR1 MNHEY, CDR2 SMNVEV (reference sequence). CDR3 size: 15 residues. Between the trimmed V and J ends, which lost 5 bases and 5 bases, there was a span of 16 bases. CDR3 amino acids: CASSPYRVTDNEQFF. CDR3 nucleotide sequence: TGTGCCAGCAGTCCGTACAGGGTAACGGACAATGAGCAGTTCTTC.

The sample holds a few counts of this clone. The chain links TRBV2 to TRBJ2-7; 9 positions match TRBD1. CDR3 length: 15 amino acids. V lost 3 bases and J lost 1; bases outside the gene matches: 4. CDR1 is SNHLY, CDR2 FYNNEI, per germline. CDR3 sequence (DNA): TGTGCCAGCAGTGAGGAGACAGGGGGGTCCTACGAGCAGTACTTC. It encodes CASSEETGGSYEQYF.

The chain recombines TRBV4-1 with TRBJ1-2; 8 bases line up with TRBD1. In germline, CDR1 is MGHRA, CDR2 YSYEKL. CDR3 length equals 15 residues. J lost 6 bases, V lost 0 bases, and 6 bases had no gene match. The DNA of the CDR3 is TGCGCCAGCAGCCAAGATAACGGACAGGGAAATGGCTACACCTTC. Translating gives CASSQDNGQGNGYTF.

CDR3 sequence (DNA): TGCGCCAGCAACGGTGGGGGGCCTAGCACAGATACGCAGTATTTT. It codes for CASNGGGPSTDTQYF. J is TRBJ2-3 and V is TRBV5-1; D is tentatively TRBD1 or TRBD2 (6 bases each). The germline CDR1 and CDR2 sequences are SGHRS and YFSETQ. The ends were cut back, 6 bases at V and 0 bases at J, with 14 bases in the middle. This CDR3 has 15 amino acids.

The rearrangement uses TRBV29-1 and TRBJ2-7; 9 bases are a match to TRBD1. Per germline, CDR1 SQVTM and CDR2 ANQGSEA. V was pared by 4 bases and J by 4 bases, with 5 bases of the junction left unmatched. This CDR3 spans 13 amino acids. The CDR3 DNA reads as TGCAGCGTTGGGACAGGGGATTATTACGAGCAGTACTTC. The encoded protein is CSVGTGDYYEQYF.

This clone has more than one count but fewer than ten. The chain combines TRBV7-2 with TRBJ1-4; 9 bases are a match to TRBD1. The germline gives CDR1 SGHTA, CDR2 FQGNSA. CDR3 length: 15 residues. Trimming at V came to 7 bases and at J to 7 bases, leaving 10 bases not matched to a gene. CDR3 amino acids: CASNRGPSRGEKLFF. In DNA, the CDR3 is TGTGCCAGCAACAGGGGGCCCTCCAGGGGTGAAAAACTGTTTTTT.

In this sample, this clone turned up once. The rearrangement uses TRBV13 and TRBJ2-1; perhaps TRBD2 as D (6 bases). V lost 4 bases and J 7 bases, leaving 11 bases between the germline ends. The CDR3 extends over 13 amino acids. From germline, CDR1 is PRHDT and CDR2 FYEKMQ (reference sequence). This chain's CDR3 is CASSSWGVNEQFF. The CDR3 nucleotides read TGTGCCAGCAGCTCGTGGGGGGTAAATGAGCAGTTCTTC.

This clone showed up just once. The chain recombines TRBV18 with TRBJ2-7; a weak D match, TRBD1 (6 bases). Germline loops: CDR1 KGHSH, CDR2 LQKENI. The V end lost 3 bases, the J end lost 5 bases, and 17 bases lay between the germline ends. This CDR3 spans 15 amino acids. CDR3 sequence: CASSPVQGNWDEQYF. CDR3 nucleotide sequence: TGTGCCAGCTCACCGGTTCAGGGGAATTGGGACGAGCAGTACTTC.

This chain's CDR3 is CASSPSGTGGVYGYTF. The CDR3 DNA reads TGCGCCAGCAGCCCAAGTGGGACAGGAGGTGTTTATGGCTACACCTTC. V is TRBV4-1 and J is TRBJ1-2, with 8 bases lining up with TRBD1. CDR3 length: 16 amino acids. Trimming cost V 4 bases and J 5 bases; bases outside gene matches: 12. Germline lookup yields CDR1 MGHRA and CDR2 YSYEKL.

The CDR3 DNA reads TGTGCCACCGGACCCGGGGCGGGCGGGGAGCTGTTTTTT. It encodes CATGPGAGGELFF. V usage is TRBV9 and J usage is TRBJ2-2; D is tentatively TRBD1 or TRBD2 (5 bases each). Germline V gene lookup returns CDR1 SGDLS and CDR2 YYNGEE. The CDR3 spans 13 residues. The V end was cut by 9 bases, the J end by 7 bases, with 16 bases between.

The chain uses TRBV28 and TRBJ1-3; 8 bases are shared with TRBD1. J lost 2 bases, V lost 4 bases, and 4 bases had no gene match. CDR3 length: 15 amino acids. Per the germline V gene, CDR1 is MDHEN and CDR2 is SYDVKM. The CDR3 sequence: CASSWPDRAGNTIYF. In DNA form, the CDR3 reads TGTGCCAGCAGTTGGCCGGACAGGGCTGGAAACACCATATATTTT. Complete variable domain (other parts from reference TRBV28 and TRBJ1-3): DVKVTQSSRYLVKRTGEKVFLECVQDMDHENMFWYRQDPGLGLRLIYFSYDVKMKEKGDIPEGYSVSREKKERFSLILESASTNQTSMYLCASSWPDRAGNTIYFGEGSWLTVV.

V is TRBV7-9 and J is TRBJ1-2; no clear D. CDR1 is SEHNR, CDR2 FQNEAQ, per germline (reference sequence). The CDR3 spans 14 residues. The germline V and J ends were trimmed by 2 bases and 3 bases, with 10 bases remaining between them. The CDR3 here is CASSLSTQYYGYTF. The CDR3 DNA reads as TGTGCCAGCAGCTTATCGACTCAGTACTATGGCTACACCTTC.

V usage is TRBV11-2 and J usage is TRBJ2-5, with D uncertain. This CDR3 contains 15 residues. V gave up 1 base and J gave up 5 bases, with 14 bases separating them. Looked up from germline, CDR1 is SGHAT and CDR2 is FQNNGV. Here the CDR3 reads CASSLGLEFIETQYF. The CDR3 DNA is TGTGCCAGCAGCTTAGGTCTAGAATTCATCGAGACCCAGTACTTC.

V usage is TRBV25-1 and J usage is TRBJ2-1; D gene uncertain. CDR1 and CDR2 from the germline V gene are MGHDK and SYGVNS. Trimming removed 2 bases from V and 11 bases from J, with 13 bases in between. CDR3 length: 13 amino acids. This CDR3 reads CASSEGPGGQQFF. In DNA form, the CDR3 reads TGTGCCAGCAGTGAAGGGCCGGGCGGTCAGCAGTTCTTC.

V is TRBV15 and J is TRBJ2-3; 11 bases match TRBD2. Trimming cost V 1 base and J 0 bases; bases outside gene matches: 9. This CDR3 has 19 residues. Germline CDR1 and CDR2: LNHNV and YYDKDF (reference sequence). The CDR3 reads CATSRGLAGGKISTDTQYF. As DNA, the CDR3 is TGTGCCACCAGCAGAGGGCTAGCGGGGGGCAAAATTAGCACAGATACGCAGTATTTT.

V and J are TRBV4-1 and TRBJ2-3, with a possible D match to TRBD1 (5 bases). V lost 0 bases to trimming and J lost 4 bases, with 11 bases between them. The CDR3 covers 15 residues. Germline CDR1 is MGHRA and CDR2 is YSYEKL. The CDR3 is CASSQEERGSDTQYF. CDR3 sequence (DNA): TGCGCCAGCAGCCAAGAAGAAAGGGGTTCAGATACGCAGTATTTT.

The chain joins TRBV4-1 to TRBJ2-5; no firm D call. Trimming took off 2 bases at V and 4 bases at J, with 8 bases between the two ends. This CDR3 contains 13 residues. Germline loops: CDR1 MGHRA, CDR2 YSYEKL. The CDR3 loop is CASSQIGTETQYF. For the CDR3, the DNA is TGCGCCAGCAGCCAAATAGGCACAGAGACCCAGTACTTC.

This clone has just a few counts. Since no conserved phenylalanine or tryptophan closes the CDR3, a read error is the likely cause. The chain couples TRBV12-5 to TRBJ1-1, with a tentative D call TRBD1 (5 bases). The germline V and J ends were trimmed by 1 base and 3 bases, with 9 bases remaining between them. The germline CDR1 and CDR2 sequences are LGHNT and FRNRAP. The CDR3 is 14 amino acids. CDR3 nucleotide sequence: TGTGCTAGTGGTTTGGGGTTGGGGGACACTGAAGCTTTCCTT. Protein sequence: CASGLGLGDTEAFL.

The chain employs TRBV5-1 and TRBJ2-1, with TRBD2 identical over 8 bases. The junction had 5 bases not matched to a gene; V was cut back by 0 bases and J by 9 bases. CDR1 is SGHRS and CDR2 is YFSETQ in the germline V gene. The CDR3 length is 14 residues. This CDR3 reads CASSLEAAGVEQFF. DNA of the CDR3: TGCGCCAGCAGCTTGGAGGCAGCGGGAGTTGAGCAGTTCTTC.

The chain recombines TRBV7-9 with TRBJ1-2; no definite D call. Trimming pared 5 bases from V and 6 bases from J, leaving 13 bases between. Germline V gene sequence: CDR1 SEHNR, CDR2 FQNEAQ (reference sequence). The CDR3 extends over 13 amino acids. The CDR3 nucleotides read TGTGCCAGCAGCGGTCCCCAGCGTGATGGCTACACCTTC. This translates into CASSGPQRDGYTF.

V is TRBV12-5 and J is TRBJ2-3; 11 bases agree with TRBD2. The trim removed 5 bases at V and 5 bases at J, leaving 0 bases unmatched. CDR1 LGHNT and CDR2 FRNRAP come from the germline V gene. The CDR3 sequence is 13 residues long. CDR3 region: CASGLAGGDTQYF. CDR3 nucleotides: TGTGCTAGTGGTCTAGCGGGAGGAGATACGCAGTATTTT.

The V and J genes are TRBV27 and TRBJ1-1, with a tentative D call TRBD1 (6 bases). The V and J ends lost 5 bases and 6 bases respectively, with 13 bases between them. CDR1 and CDR2 (germline): MNHEY, SMNVEV (reference sequence). This CDR3 is built from 13 residues. CDR3 amino acids: CASSPTGTAEAFF. DNA for the CDR3: TGTGCCAGCAGTCCGACAGGAACGGCTGAAGCTTTCTTT.

The V call is TRBV9, the J call TRBJ1-1; tentatively, D is TRBD1 (6 bases). V was cut by 4 bases and J by 0 bases, with 13 bases left in between. The CDR3 runs 15 residues. Germline V lookup: CDR1 SGDLS, CDR2 YYNGEE. As DNA, the CDR3 is TGTGCCAGCAGCCCCTGGACAGACCTGAACACTGAAGCTTTCTTT. Translated: CASSPWTDLNTEAFF.

The chain combines TRBV7-8 with TRBJ2-7; the match to TRBD2 covers 12 bases. The CDR3 spans 17 residues. The germline V gene encodes CDR1 SGHVS and CDR2 FQNEAQ. V shed 1 base and J 6 bases; nucleotides not matched to a gene: 10. The CDR3 bases are TGTGCCAGCAGCTTAGATCCTGGACTAGCGGGGCGTTTCGAGCAGTACTTC. This codes for CASSLDPGLAGRFEQYF.

J is TRBJ1-1 and V is TRBV7-9; D may be TRBD1 (5 bases). The V gene lost 7 bases and the J gene lost 1 base, with 10 bases spanning the gap. Germline V gene data show CDR1 as SEHNR and CDR2 as FQNEAQ (reference sequence). The CDR3 is 13 amino acids. This CDR3 is CASNPQGNTEAFF. The CDR3 coding sequence is TGTGCCAGCAACCCTCAGGGGAACACTGAAGCTTTCTTT.

This chain joins TRBV7-2 and TRBJ1-1, with 8 bases aligning to TRBD1. V gave up 5 bases and J gave up 1 base; unmatched junction bases: 6. CDR3 length: 15 residues. In germline, CDR1 is SGHTA, CDR2 FQGNSA. Here the CDR3 DNA reads TGTGCCAGCAGCCTACGACAGGGGACGAACACTGAAGCTTTCTTT. Amino acids: CASSLRQGTNTEAFF.

This clone is a singleton in its sample. This chain connects TRBV7-2 to TRBJ2-1, with 8 bases that match TRBD1. The CDR3 contains 11 residues. CDR1 is SGHTA, CDR2 FQGNSA, per germline. V dropped 4 bases and J dropped 10; count of bases not matched to a gene: 0. The CDR3 sequence is CASSWTGEQFF. In DNA form, the CDR3 reads TGTGCCAGCAGCTGGACAGGGGAGCAGTTCTTC.

The chain combines TRBV30 with TRBJ1-5; D is unclear. The CDR3 spans 12 residues. Germline lookup yields CDR1 GTSNPN and CDR2 SVGIG (reference sequence). V lost 1 base and J lost 0, with 1 base in between. The CDR3: CAWSDSNQPQHF. The CDR3 coding sequence is TGTGCCTGGAGTGATAGCAATCAGCCCCAGCATTTT.

This chain uses TRBV29-1 with TRBJ1-2; perhaps TRBD1 as D (5 bases). The V gene's germline CDR1 is SQVTM and CDR2 ANQGSEA. The V and J ends lost 2 bases and 6 bases respectively, with 10 bases between them. This CDR3 region has 12 residues. DNA for the CDR3: TGCAGCGTTGAATGGCAGGGCAATGGCTACACCTTC. Its translation: CSVEWQGNGYTF.

This clone was counted between two and nine times. The rearrangement joins TRBV4-1 to TRBJ2-3, with 12 positions matching TRBD2. V dropped 7 bases and J dropped 6; count of bases not matched to a gene: 14. Germline V gene data show CDR1 as MGHRA and CDR2 as YSYEKL. CDR3 length: 17 amino acids. The CDR3 bases are TGCGCCAGCACTAGCGGGGGGGCCTCATTCGATTCGGATACGCAGTATTTT. This encodes CASTSGGASFDSDTQYF.

This chain links TRBV6-5 with TRBJ2-5; D is undetermined. CDR1 and CDR2 from the germline V gene are MNHEY and SVGAGI. V was cut by 0 bases and J by 2 bases, with 7 bases left in between. The CDR3 extends over 14 amino acids. CDR3 loop: CASSYSVYQETQYF. In DNA, the CDR3 is TGTGCCAGCAGTTACTCCGTCTATCAAGAGACCCAGTACTTC.